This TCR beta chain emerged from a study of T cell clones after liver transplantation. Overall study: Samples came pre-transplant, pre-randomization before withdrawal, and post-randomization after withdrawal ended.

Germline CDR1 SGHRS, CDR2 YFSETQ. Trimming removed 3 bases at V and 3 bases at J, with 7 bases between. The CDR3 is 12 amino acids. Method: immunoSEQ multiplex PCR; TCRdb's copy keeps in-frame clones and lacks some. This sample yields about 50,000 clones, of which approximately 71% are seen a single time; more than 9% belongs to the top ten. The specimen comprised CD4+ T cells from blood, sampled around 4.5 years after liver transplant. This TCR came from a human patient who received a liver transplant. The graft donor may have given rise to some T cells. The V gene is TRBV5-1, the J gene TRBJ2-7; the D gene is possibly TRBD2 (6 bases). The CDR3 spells CASSSGDYEQYF. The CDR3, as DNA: TGCGCCAGCAGCTCGGGGGACTACGAGCAGTACTTC.